These T cell receptor beta chains were read from a single sample in a study of shared clonotypes between healthy human individuals. Assay used: immunoSEQ multiplex PCR; TCRdb lists only in-frame clones, some missing. The table has 1.4 million or so clones, approximately 98.5% seen once. What was sequenced was naive CD4+ T cells sorted from blood. All receptors come from a man younger than 45 in good health. Both conserved end residues are part of each CDR3. The D gene is left open where the match is weak. Clone size, where shown, is once, few, many, or a class for clones that have expanded.

NA,TRBV20-1,NA,TRBJ1-2,TGCAGTGCTTGGACGGGCGGCTACACCTTC,CSAWTGGYTF
NA,TRBV4-3,NA,TRBJ2-1,TGCGCCAGCAGCCAAGGGTCTGTCCTTTACAATGAGCAGTTCTTC,CASSQGSVLYNEQFF
NA,TRBV10-1,TRBD1,TRBJ2-7,TGCGCCAGCAGTGAGTCGAGGACAGGGGTATACGAGCAGTACTTC,CASSESRTGVYEQYF
NA,TRBV5-1,TRBD1,TRBJ2-5,TGCGCCAGCAGCTGGGGACAGATTCAAGAGACCCAGTACTTC,CASSWGQIQETQYF
once,TRBV7-8,TRBD2,TRBJ2-7,TGTGCCAGCAGCTTAGCAGGGACTAGCGGGAGACCCTACGAGCAGTACTTC,CASSLAGTSGRPYEQYF
NA,TRBV30,NA,TRBJ2-7,TGTGCCTGGAGTGTACCGGGACCCAACTACGAGCAGTACTTC,CAWSVPGPNYEQYF
once,TRBV4-1,NA,TRBJ1-4,TGCGCCAGCAGCCAAGATCCCCAGGGAAAACTGTTTTTT,CASSQDPQGKLFF
NA,TRBV10-3,TRBD2,TRBJ2-7,TGTGCCATCAGCGAGCGGGAGTGGTACGAGCAGTACTTC,CAISEREWYEQYF
NA,TRBV18,TRBD1,TRBJ2-5,TGTGCCACAAGGACAGGGAGGTGGCAAGAGACCCAGTACTTC,CATRTGRWQETQYF
NA,TRBV28,NA,TRBJ1-1,TGTGCCAGCAGCCCCCCCAGGAGCCCAGCTTTCTTT,CASSPPRSPAFF
once,TRBV5-1,NA,TRBJ1-1,TGCGCCAGCAGCTCCCTAGGGGGGGCGCTTGGGGACACTGAAGCTTTCTTT,CASSSLGGALGDTEAFF
NA,TRBV9,TRBD2,TRBJ2-7,TGTGCCAGCAGCTCCGGACTAGCGGGAGGGCTTAGGCAGTACTTC,CASSSGLAGGLRQYF
NA,TRBV5-1,TRBD1,TRBJ1-4,TGCGCCAGCAGGAACGACAGGGGTGAAAAACTGTTTTTT,CASRNDRGEKLFF
NA,TRBV7-9,NA,TRBJ2-1,TGTGCCAGCAGCTTCTTGTCGAGCTCCTACAATGAGCAGTTCTTC,CASSFLSSSYNEQFF
NA,TRBV7-9,NA,TRBJ2-7,TGTGCCAGCAGCTTCCCCGACAGGTACTACGAGCAGTACTTC,CASSFPDRYYEQYF
NA,TRBV7-8,TRBD1,TRBJ2-7,TGTGCCAGCAGCAGAGGGACAGCTCGGTACGAGCAGTACTTC,CASSRGTARYEQYF
NA,TRBV19,TRBD1,TRBJ1-5,TGTGCCAGTAGTACACAGGGGGCACCGAATCAGCCCCAGCATTTT,CASSTQGAPNQPQHF
NA,TRBV7-2,NA,TRBJ1-2,TGTGCCAGCACCCCTTGGGGTAACTATGGCTACACCTTC,CASTPWGNYGYTF
NA,TRBV9,NA,TRBJ2-5,TGTGCCAGCAGCGTAACGGCCTTCGGCGGGATTGACCAAGAGACCCAGTACTTC,CASSVTAFGGIDQETQYF
NA,TRBV11-2,TRBD2,TRBJ2-2,TGTGCCAGCAGCTTAACACGCGGGAGCCACGGGGAGCTGTTTTTT,CASSLTRGSHGELFF
NA,TRBV2,TRBD1,TRBJ1-1,TGTGCCAGCAGTCCTACAGGGGGAGGTGAAGCTTTCTTT,CASSPTGGGEAFF
NA,TRBV7-2,NA,TRBJ1-1,TGTGCCAGCAGCGACCTAGCGAGGGGGACTGAAGCTTTCTTT,CASSDLARGTEAFF
NA,TRBV11-2,NA,TRBJ1-4,TGTGCCAGCAGCTTAGGGGGGCTTAATGAAAAACTGTTTTTT,CASSLGGLNEKLFF
NA,TRBV2,TRBD2,TRBJ2-3,TGTGCCAGCAGTGTTCCTAGCGGGAGAGGTACAGATACGCAGTATTTT,CASSVPSGRGTDTQYF
NA,TRBV6-5,NA,TRBJ2-5,TGTGCCAGTAAGAGCGGGTTGTACCAAGAGACCCAGTACTTC,CASKSGLYQETQYF
once,TRBV2,TRBD2,TRBJ2-3,TGTGCCAGCAGTGAGGTGACTAGCCGGACGCAGTATTTT,CASSEVTSRTQYF
once,TRBV2,NA,TRBJ2-7,TGTGCCAGCAGTGAGGGAAGTGCTACCTACGAGCAGTACTTC,CASSEGSATYEQYF
NA,TRBV14,NA,TRBJ1-1,TGTGCCAGCAGCCAAAGACTCTCCGGCAACACTGAAGCTTTCTTT,CASSQRLSGNTEAFF
NA,TRBV5-1,NA,TRBJ2-1,TGCGCCAGCAGCTGGACTACCTCAACCTACAATGAGCAGTTCTTC,CASSWTTSTYNEQFF
NA,TRBV29-1,NA,TRBJ2-1,TGCAGCGTCGGGGACTGGCCCTCCTACAATGAGCAGTTCTTC,CSVGDWPSYNEQFF
NA,TRBV5-1,TRBD1,TRBJ2-6,TGCGCCAGCAGCTTATGGACAGGGGGCTCTGGGGCCAACGTCCTGACTTTC,CASSLWTGGSGANVLTF
NA,TRBV28,TRBD1,TRBJ1-1,TGTGCCAGCAGTTTTGGGACAGGGGTTGCTGAAGCTTTCTTT,CASSFGTGVAEAFF
NA,TRBV4-3,NA,TRBJ1-4,TGCGCCAGCAGCCAAGATATCCCGGGGGCGGCTAATGAAAAACTGTTTTTT,CASSQDIPGAANEKLFF
NA,TRBV29-1,NA,TRBJ1-1,TGCAGCGGCGAACAACCGGGGAACACTGAAGCTTTCTTT,CSGEQPGNTEAFF
NA,TRBV18,NA,TRBJ2-3,TGTGCCAGCTCACCGGCACGTTCTAGCACAGATACGCAGTATTTT,CASSPARSSTDTQYF